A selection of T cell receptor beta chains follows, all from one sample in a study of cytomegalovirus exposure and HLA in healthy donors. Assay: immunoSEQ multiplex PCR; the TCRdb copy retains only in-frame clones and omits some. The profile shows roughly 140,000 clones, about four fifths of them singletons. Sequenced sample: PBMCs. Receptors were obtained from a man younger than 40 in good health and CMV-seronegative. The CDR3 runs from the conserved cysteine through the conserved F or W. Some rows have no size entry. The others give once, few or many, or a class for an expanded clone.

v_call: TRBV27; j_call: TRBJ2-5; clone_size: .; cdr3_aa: CASSLRGTGETQYF
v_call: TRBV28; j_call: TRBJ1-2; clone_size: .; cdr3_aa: CASTPGSHPYNYGYTF
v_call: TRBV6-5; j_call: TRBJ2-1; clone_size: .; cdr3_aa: CASSGGREWYNEQFF
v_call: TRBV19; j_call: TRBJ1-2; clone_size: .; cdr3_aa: CASSISRGTHLYGYTF
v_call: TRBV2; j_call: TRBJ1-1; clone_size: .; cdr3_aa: CASRWGSEAFF
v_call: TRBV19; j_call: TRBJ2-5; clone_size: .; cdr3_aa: CASTPGPGRETQYF
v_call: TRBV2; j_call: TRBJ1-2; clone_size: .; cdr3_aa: CASSEEGSNYGYTF
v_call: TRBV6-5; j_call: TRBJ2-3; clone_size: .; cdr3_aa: CASSATGLASDTQYF
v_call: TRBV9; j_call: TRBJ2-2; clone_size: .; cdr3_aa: CASSEGAIDTGELFF
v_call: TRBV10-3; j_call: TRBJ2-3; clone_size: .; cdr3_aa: CAIVGDTSTDTQYF
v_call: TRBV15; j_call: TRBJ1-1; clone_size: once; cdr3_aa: CATSEIYAGAEAFF
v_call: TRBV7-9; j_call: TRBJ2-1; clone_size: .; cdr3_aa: CASSPPGGEWYNEQFF
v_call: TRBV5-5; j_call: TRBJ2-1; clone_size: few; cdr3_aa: CASSFVHGGGYNEQFF
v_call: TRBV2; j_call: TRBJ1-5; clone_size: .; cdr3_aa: CASRGDREFNQPQHF
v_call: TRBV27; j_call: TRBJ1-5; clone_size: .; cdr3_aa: CASSIRQPFNQPQHF
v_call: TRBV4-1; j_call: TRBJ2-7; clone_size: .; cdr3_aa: CASSHSSGSHPYEQYF
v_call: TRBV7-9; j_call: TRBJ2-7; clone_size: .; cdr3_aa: CASSPDRDYEQYF
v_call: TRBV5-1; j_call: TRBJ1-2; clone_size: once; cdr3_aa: CASKGLGTLGYTF
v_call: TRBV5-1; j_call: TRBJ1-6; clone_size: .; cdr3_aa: CASSERDKEPLHF
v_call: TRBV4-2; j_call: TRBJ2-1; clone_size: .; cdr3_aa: CASSPPTYPEQFF
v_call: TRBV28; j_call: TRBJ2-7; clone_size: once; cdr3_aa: CASSGPSRLASSYEQYF
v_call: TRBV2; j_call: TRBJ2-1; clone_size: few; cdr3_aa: CASSEGTRSLGQFF
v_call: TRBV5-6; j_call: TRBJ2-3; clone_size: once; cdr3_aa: CASTNRGVTDTQYF
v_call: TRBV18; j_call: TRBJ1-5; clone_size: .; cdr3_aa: CASSQTDNQPQHF
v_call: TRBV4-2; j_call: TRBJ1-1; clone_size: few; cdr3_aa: CASSQIAVAEAFF
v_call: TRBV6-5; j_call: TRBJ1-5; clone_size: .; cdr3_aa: CASRLQGAAQPQNF
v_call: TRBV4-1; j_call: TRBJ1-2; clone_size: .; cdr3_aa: CASSQDPGQGDGYTF
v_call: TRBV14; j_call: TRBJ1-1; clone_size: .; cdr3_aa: CASSQPSTGVDTEAFF
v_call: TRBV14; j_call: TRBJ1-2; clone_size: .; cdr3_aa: CASSQVKGAGGYTF
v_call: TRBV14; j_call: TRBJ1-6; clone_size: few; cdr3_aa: CASSQYGGQPLHF
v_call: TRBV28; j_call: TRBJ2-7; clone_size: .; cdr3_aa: CASRPGTRWTSGTHRSYEQYF
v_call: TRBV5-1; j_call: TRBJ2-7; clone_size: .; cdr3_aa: CASGTERDEQYF
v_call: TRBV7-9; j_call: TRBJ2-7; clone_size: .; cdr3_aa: CASSPATGTKSYEQYF
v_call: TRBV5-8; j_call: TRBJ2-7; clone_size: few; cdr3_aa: CASSLVRVWQYF
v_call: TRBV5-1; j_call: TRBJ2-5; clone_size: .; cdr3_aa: CASSLQNQETQYF
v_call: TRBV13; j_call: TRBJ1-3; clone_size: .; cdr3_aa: CASSPHRGSSGNTIYF
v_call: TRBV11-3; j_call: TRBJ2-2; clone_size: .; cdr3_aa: CASSKTGTGDTGELFF
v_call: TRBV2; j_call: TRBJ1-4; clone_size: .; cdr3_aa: CASSDPRDRRNEKLFF
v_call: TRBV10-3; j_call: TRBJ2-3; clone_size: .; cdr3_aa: CAISLQWDGTSGRDTQYF
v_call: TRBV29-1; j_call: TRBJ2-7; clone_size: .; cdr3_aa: CSVEVGGLAQQYF
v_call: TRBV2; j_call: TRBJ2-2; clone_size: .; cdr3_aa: CASSVEITGELFF
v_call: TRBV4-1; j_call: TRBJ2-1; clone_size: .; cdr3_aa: CASSQATSGGAYNEQFF
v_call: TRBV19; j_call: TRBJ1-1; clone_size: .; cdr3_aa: CASRGTGMTEAFF
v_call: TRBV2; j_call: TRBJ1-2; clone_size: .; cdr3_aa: CASSVNPRTGTYLNYGYTF
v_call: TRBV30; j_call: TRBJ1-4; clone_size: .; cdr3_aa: CAWSVRWGVNEKLFF
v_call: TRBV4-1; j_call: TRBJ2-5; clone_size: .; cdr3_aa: CASSHFGQEVETQYF